This TCR beta chain was observed in a study of response to subunit inactivated influenza vaccine. Study-wide results and limits: Authors suggested each seasonal flu vaccination may recruit only limited numbers of new T cells.

One entry per CDR3 protein, called by TCRdb with MiXCR from the RT-PCR reads. There are approximately 170,000 distinct CDR3 sequences in the sample; roughly 14% occur only once, and approximately 25% lies in the top ten. This clonotype was seen a few times. Its antigen is unknown. This TCR derives from a man aged 50 to 59 who received an inactivated influenza vaccine. The specimen comprised CD8+ T cells sorted from PBMCs, sampled about 5 days after vaccination.

The CDR3 reads CASSLGQAVGKLFF. Here the CDR3 DNA reads TGTGCCAGCAGCTTGGGACAGGCCGTGGGAAAACTGTTTTTT. The chain employs TRBV6-1 and TRBJ1-4; TRBD1 agrees at 8 bases. This CDR3 spans 14 amino acids. The V segment lost 6 bases and the J segment 10 bases; nucleotides outside the gene matches: 10. CDR1 and CDR2 (germline): MNHNS, SASEGT.